Presented here are 23 T cell receptor beta chains from one specimen sequenced in a study of blood T cell repertoires in COVID-19. The assay was immunoSEQ multiplex PCR, and TCRdb's table has in-frame clones only and misses some. This table has about 150,000 clones, 65% to 90% appearing once. The source material was peripheral blood. The source of these receptors is a woman between 55 and 75 years old with COVID-19, enrolled during active disease.

This clone was detected only a few times. The chain has TRBV29-1 and TRBJ2-2, with TRBD1 identical over 8 bases. The junction had 7 bases not matched to a gene; V was cut back by 2 bases and J by 5 bases. CDR3 length: 15 amino acids. Germline CDR1 SQVTM, CDR2 ANQGSEA. This chain's CDR3 is CSVEKGTGLTGELFF. The CDR3 bases are TGCAGCGTTGAAAAGGGGACAGGATTGACCGGGGAGCTGTTTTTT.

The rearrangement joins TRBV19 to TRBJ2-2; the D gene is possibly TRBD2 (5 bases). CDR3 length equals 16 residues. Trimming pared 1 base from V and 8 bases from J, leaving 17 bases between. From germline, CDR1 is LNHDA and CDR2 SQIVND (reference sequence). The CDR3 DNA reads TGTGCCAGTAGTATAGGGAGGACCCTCAACGGTGGGGAGCTGTTTTTT. It encodes CASSIGRTLNGGELFF.

The J gene is TRBJ2-2, the V gene TRBV5-5, with unresolved D. V lost 1 base and J 2 bases, leaving 9 bases between the germline ends. Germline values: CDR1 SGHKS, CDR2 YYEKEE (reference sequence). The CDR3 consists of 15 residues. CDR3 amino acids: CASSLKQINTGELFF. The CDR3 bases are TGTGCCAGCAGCTTGAAACAGATAAACACCGGGGAGCTGTTTTTT.

The chain combines TRBV6-6 with TRBJ2-2; 9 bases align to TRBD1. This CDR3 is built from 17 residues. Germline V gene data show CDR1 as MNHNY and CDR2 as SVGAGI (reference sequence). The trim removed 5 bases at V and 5 bases at J, leaving 12 bases unmatched. The CDR3, as DNA: TGTGCCAGCAGTCTGGGAGGGACAGGGCTAGTGACCGGGGAGCTGTTTTTT. Translating gives CASSLGGTGLVTGELFF.

The chain carries TRBV12-5 and TRBJ2-1, with 7 bases identical to TRBD1. CDR1 LGHNT and CDR2 FRNRAP come from the germline V gene. V lost 2 bases, J lost 5 bases, and 12 bases stayed unmatched. The CDR3 totals 17 residues. CDR3 sequence: CASGLSSGTALNNEQFF. CDR3 bases: TGTGCTAGTGGTTTGTCCTCCGGGACAGCTCTCAACAATGAGCAGTTCTTC.

The sample holds one count of this clone. The chain couples TRBV19 to TRBJ2-2, with a tentative D call TRBD1 (6 bases). Germline CDR1 and CDR2: LNHDA and SQIVND (reference sequence). V lost 11 bases, J lost 0 bases, and 13 bases lay in between. The CDR3 contains 14 residues. DNA of the CDR3: TGTGCCGGACGAGGGGGTTCGAACACCGGGGAGCTGTTTTTT. Its protein is CAGRGGSNTGELFF. Filled out from reference TRBV19 and TRBJ2-2, the complete variable domain reads DGGITQSPKYLFRKEGQNVTLSCEQNLNHDAMYWYRQDPGQGLRLIYYSQIVNDFQKGDIAEGYSVSREKKESFPLTVTSAQKNPTAFYLCAGRGGSNTGELFFGEGSRLTVL.

The chain is built from TRBV7-2 and TRBJ1-1; D unclear. This CDR3 region has 15 residues. Per the germline V gene, CDR1 is SGHTA and CDR2 is FQGNSA. V was shortened by 4 bases and J by 0 bases, with 12 bases between the two germline ends. The CDR3 nucleotides read TGTGCCAGCAGCTCGCAGGCGACCTTGAACACTGAAGCTTTCTTT. Its translation is CASSSQATLNTEAFF.

CDR3 DNA sequence: TGTGCCAGCAGCCGTGACTGGCAAGAGACCCAGTACTTC. It translates to CASSRDWQETQYF. This chain uses TRBV3-1 (or the pseudogene TRBV3-2) with TRBJ2-5; D unresolved. CDR1 is LGHDT and CDR2 is YNNKEL in the germline V gene (reference sequence). The CDR3 spans 13 residues. V was clipped by 4 bases and J by 2 bases, with 8 bases between them.

The rearrangement uses TRBV6-5 and TRBJ2-3; maybe TRBD2 (6 bases). The germline gives CDR1 MNHEY, CDR2 SVGAGI. V dropped 8 bases and J dropped 2 bases, with 11 bases sitting between them. This CDR3 has 13 residues. The CDR3 DNA follows: TGTGCCAGCTCGGAGGGCTCCACAGATACGCAGTATTTT. This translates into CASSEGSTDTQYF.

CDR3 sequence: CASSLRGGYEQYF. The CDR3 coding sequence is TGTGCCAGCAGCCTTAGGGGGGGCTACGAGCAGTACTTC. The chain couples TRBV7-8 to TRBJ2-7; weak D call: TRBD2 (7 bases). The CDR3 extends over 13 amino acids. V was trimmed by 5 bases and J by 3 bases, leaving 11 bases between them. CDR1 SGHVS and CDR2 FQNEAQ come from the germline V gene.

The chain has TRBV4-2 and TRBJ2-3; D remains ambiguous. The CDR3 consists of 14 residues. The germline V gene encodes CDR1 LGHNA and CDR2 YNFKEQ. V lost 0 bases to trimming and J lost 2 bases, with 6 bases between them. Written as DNA, the CDR3 is TGTGCCAGCAGCCAAGATTTAGTCACAGATACGCAGTATTTT. This sequence encodes CASSQDLVTDTQYF.

The chain has TRBV5-1 and TRBJ1-2, with 8 bases matching TRBD1. Germline V gene lookup returns CDR1 SGHRS and CDR2 YFSETQ. J gave up 0 bases and V 4 bases, and 5 bases lay outside the gene matches. CDR3 length: 15 residues. CDR3 bases: TGCGCCAGCAGCCTTCGACAGGGGCCTAACTATGGCTACACCTTC. Encoded protein: CASSLRQGPNYGYTF.

This chain uses TRBV6-1 with TRBJ2-1; 7 bases are a match to TRBD1. J gave up 2 bases and V 2 bases, and 3 bases lay outside the gene matches. Germline V gives CDR1 MNHNS, CDR2 SASEGT. The CDR3 is 15 residues long. The CDR3 sequence is CASSEQGETYNEQFF. The CDR3 bases are TGTGCCAGCAGTGAACAGGGGGAGACCTACAATGAGCAGTTCTTC.

This chain connects TRBV27 to TRBJ1-2; 7 nucleotides align to TRBD1. V dropped 3 bases and J dropped 5; count of bases not matched to a gene: 6. CDR1 MNHEY and CDR2 SMNVEV come from the germline V gene (reference sequence). The CDR3 spans 14 residues. The CDR3 nucleotides read TGTGCCAGCAGTTTTCGACAGGGAAGGTATGGCTACACCTTC. Amino acid sequence: CASSFRQGRYGYTF.

The rearrangement joins TRBV7-9 to TRBJ2-1; 10 nucleotides agree with TRBD2. The CDR3 runs to 18 residues. J lost 8 bases, V lost 1 base, and 14 bases had no gene match. CDR1 and CDR2 (germline): SEHNR, FQNEAQ (reference sequence). The CDR3 nucleotides read TGTGCCAGCAGCTTAGTGGTTCGGCTAGCGGGAGATGCTGATGAGCAGTTCTTC. This encodes CASSLVVRLAGDADEQFF.

Only a few counts were recorded for this clone. The chain couples TRBV5-8 to TRBJ2-7; 7 bases match TRBD1. The CDR3 totals 13 residues. With V trimmed by 4 bases and J by 3 bases, 4 bases remained unmatched. Germline V gene lookup returns CDR1 SGHTS and CDR2 YDEGEE. CDR3 residues: CASSPDRDYEQYF. Written as DNA, the CDR3 is TGTGCCAGCAGCCCCGACAGGGACTACGAGCAGTACTTC.

The chain combines TRBV5-1 with TRBJ1-1, with D perhaps TRBD1 (5 bases). The ends were cut back, 0 bases at V and 1 base at J, with 13 bases in the middle. This CDR3 has 16 residues. Germline V gene sequence: CDR1 SGHRS, CDR2 YFSETQ. The CDR3 coding sequence is TGCGCCAGCAGCTTGGCCGGAGACAGCCGGAACACTGAAGCTTTCTTT. It encodes CASSLAGDSRNTEAFF.

This clone was seen only once. V usage is TRBV5-1 and J usage is TRBJ1-2; a weak D match, TRBD1 (6 bases). CDR3 length equals 13 residues. Germline lookup yields CDR1 SGHRS and CDR2 YFSETQ. Trimming stripped 4 bases from V and 2 bases from J, with 9 bases between. CDR3 nucleotide sequence: TGCGCCAGCAGCGCGGACAGAAACTATGGCTACACCTTC. This codes for CASSADRNYGYTF.

V and J are TRBV11-3 and TRBJ2-1; TRBD2 matches at 9 bases. CDR1 is SGHNT, CDR2 YENEEA, per germline. Losses at the gene ends were 0 bases for V and 3 bases for J; bases not matched to a gene: 0. The CDR3 length is 15 residues. The CDR3 coding sequence is TGTGCCAGCAGCTTAGAACTAGCGGGCTACAATGAGCAGTTCTTC. This sequence encodes CASSLELAGYNEQFF. Together with reference TRBV11-3 and TRBJ2-1, the CDR3 gives the full variable domain: EAGVVQSPRYKIIEKKQPVAFWCNPISGHNTLYWYLQNLGQGPELLIRYENEEAVDDSQLPKDRFSAERLKGVDSTLKIQPAELGDSAVYLCASSLELAGYNEQFFGPGTRLTVL.

V is TRBV13 and J is TRBJ2-5; the match to TRBD1 covers 8 bases. V lost 1 base, J lost 13 bases, and 8 bases stayed unmatched. Germline values: CDR1 PRHDT, CDR2 FYEKMQ (reference sequence). This CDR3 spans 13 amino acids. The CDR3 reads CASSLAGRGLRYF. CDR3 DNA: TGTGCCAGCAGCTTAGCCGGCAGGGGGCTCCGGTACTTC.

The chain uses TRBV7-3 and TRBJ1-1; 7 bases are shared with TRBD1. Germline CDR1 reads SGHTA; CDR2 reads FQGTGA. The CDR3 runs 14 residues. The V segment lost 6 bases and the J segment 6 bases; nucleotides outside the gene matches: 10. The CDR3 region has the DNA TGTGCCAGCAGTACCCACAGGGGATCGGCTGAAGCTTTCTTT. Translated: CASSTHRGSAEAFF. The whole variable domain, filled in from reference TRBV7-3 and TRBJ1-1, reads GAGVSQTPSNKVTEKGKYVELRCDPISGHTALYWYRQSLGQGPEFLIYFQGTGAADDSGLPNDRFFAVRPEGSVSTLKIQRTERGDSAVYLCASSTHRGSAEAFFGQGTRLTVV.

The chain couples TRBV19 to TRBJ2-2, with 9 bases matching TRBD1. Germline CDR1 reads LNHDA; CDR2 reads SQIVND (reference sequence). The CDR3 has 14 amino acids. V gave up 7 bases and J gave up 3 bases; unmatched junction bases: 3. The CDR3 nucleotides are TGTGCCAGTATCAGGACAGGGGACACCGGGGAGCTGTTTTTT. Its translation is CASIRTGDTGELFF.

The rearrangement links TRBV9 to TRBJ1-1, with D uncertain. This CDR3 has 12 amino acids. Trimming shortened V by 3 bases and J by 3 bases, and 6 bases separated the two germline ends. CDR1 and CDR2 (germline): SGDLS, YYNGEE. CDR3 nucleotides: TGTGCCAGCAGCGCGCGAGACACTGAAGCTTTCTTT. Its translation: CASSARDTEAFF.